This T cell receptor beta chain was sequenced in a study of cytomegalovirus exposure and HLA in healthy donors. PCR amplification relied on 60 Vbeta primers (plus 13 Jbeta primers). Only in-frame clones appear in the TCRdb table, and some are missing; sequencing was by immunoSEQ multiplex PCR. The sample holds over 150,000 clones; around 77% are singletons and the top ten take roughly 3.6%. The sample holds a few counts of this clone. The antigen remains undetermined. This CDR3 region has 14 residues. V dropped 7 bases and J dropped 7; count of bases not matched to a gene: 10. Per germline, CDR1 SNHLY and CDR2 FYNNEI. Regarding the study as a whole: Associated with cytomegalovirus, according to the listing, were some 150 TCR beta chains. Among the CMV-associated chains, three were confirmed in vitro as specific for CMV antigens. Across all donors, roughly uniform sequencing depth was an assumption of the presence/absence analyses.

The source of this sequence is a man aged 25 to 40 in good health and CMV-seropositive. The V gene is TRBV2, the J gene TRBJ2-7; 10 nucleotides agree with TRBD1. What was sequenced was PBMCs. CDR3: CASMLGTGEFEQYF. The CDR3 nucleotides read TGTGCCAGCATGCTAGGGACAGGGGAGTTTGAGCAGTACTTC.